The present T cell receptor (beta chain) was sequenced within a study of T cells after yellow fever vaccination. This clonotype was detected only a few times. The CDR3 is made up of 15 amino acids. Trimming took 0 bases from V and 4 from J, leaving 11 bases between them. The V gene's germline CDR1 is SGHNT and CDR2 YYREEE (reference sequence). TCRdb ran MiXCR on the 5' RACE reads and lists one entry per CDR3 protein. The data show around 310,000 distinct CDR3 sequences, 8.7% seen once. V gene TRBV5-4 combines with J gene TRBJ2-1; the D is unclear. The material sequenced was PBMCs, taken on the day of the first yellow fever vaccination. This receptor was obtained from a man between 18 and 29 years old who received the YFV17D yellow fever vaccine. The CDR3 DNA reads TGTGCCAGCAGCTTGGACGGCCGCGCTTACAATGAGCAGTTCTTC. Translating gives CASSLDGRAYNEQFF.